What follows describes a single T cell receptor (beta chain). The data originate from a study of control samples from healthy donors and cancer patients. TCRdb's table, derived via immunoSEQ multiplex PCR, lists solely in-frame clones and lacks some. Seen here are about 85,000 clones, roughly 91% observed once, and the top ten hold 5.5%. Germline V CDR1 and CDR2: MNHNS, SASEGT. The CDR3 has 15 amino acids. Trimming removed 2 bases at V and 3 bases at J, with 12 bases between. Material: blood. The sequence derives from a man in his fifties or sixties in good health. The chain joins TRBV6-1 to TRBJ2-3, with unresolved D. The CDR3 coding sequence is TGTGCCAGCAGTGAATCAAGGTCCAGAACAGATACGCAGTATTTT. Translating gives CASSESRSRTDTQYF.